This T cell receptor beta chain originates from a study of T cell clones after liver transplantation. Study overall: Subjects received no induction therapy and standard immunosuppression until randomization at 12-24 months post-transplant.

Using immunoSEQ multiplex PCR, the repertoire was profiled, and TCRdb retains in-frame clones only, with some absent. The table includes 75,000 to 100,000 clones, roughly 80% detected once. The CDR3 covers 14 residues. Germline CDR1 SNHLY, CDR2 FYNNEI. V lost 7 bases and J lost 2, with 12 bases in between. This clone was recorded only once. The material sequenced was CD4+ T cells from blood, taken just over 45 months after liver transplant. The receptor was derived from a human patient who received a liver transplant. Some T cells may be provided by the graft donor. The rearrangement joins TRBV2 to TRBJ2-1, with no clear D. CDR3 DNA: TGTGCCAGCATCTCTCGCTCCACCTACAATGAGCAGTTCTTC. Protein sequence: CASISRSTYNEQFF.